This record concerns one T cell receptor beta chain sequence. The PCR used 60 Vbeta and 13 Jbeta primers. Sequencing was performed with immunoSEQ multiplex PCR; in TCRdb, only in-frame clones are kept and a portion is missing. Of 100,000 to 150,000 clones listed, over 70% are singletons. Among the donors, all were healthy bone marrow donors. Donors were ostensibly healthy at sampling, although undocumented immune exposures were probable. The CDR3 loop spans 15 amino acids. In germline, CDR1 is MDHEN, CDR2 SYDVKM. With V trimmed by 1 base and J by 4 bases, 6 bases remained unmatched. The data were obtained in a study of cytomegalovirus exposure and HLA in healthy donors.

The gene calls are TRBV28 and TRBJ2-7; 8 nucleotides line up with TRBD1. The source of this sequence is a woman aged 35 to 49 in good health and CMV-seropositive. What was sequenced was PBMCs. The DNA for the CDR3 is TGTGCCAGCAGTTTATATTCGACAGGGGCGTACGAGCAGTACTTC. It yields the protein CASSLYSTGAYEQYF.